These 21 T cell receptor beta chains came from one sample sequenced in a study of response to subunit inactivated influenza vaccine. TCRdb re-derived calls from the RT-PCR reads in MiXCR, one entry per CDR3 protein. The sample contains under 500,000 distinct CDR3 sequences, 9.5% to 13% of which appear only once. The sequencing used PBMCs from blood, collected about 40 days after vaccination. These receptors originate from a man over 45 who received an inactivated influenza vaccine.

This chain joins TRBV23-1 and TRBJ2-3; D is undetermined. TRBV23-1 is reported as an ORF; its role is uncertain. The ends were cut back, 4 bases at V and 1 base at J, with 36 bases in the middle. The CDR3 runs to 23 residues. The CDR3 DNA sequence: TGCGCCAGCAGTCGAGAGGCAGTGAATCTGGAAATTCGACCGAACGGCGGCACAGATACGCAGTATTTT. Translating gives CASSREAVNLEIRPNGGTDTQYF.

V is TRBV11-2 and J is TRBJ2-7; no clear D gene. Germline assignment: CDR1 SGHAT and CDR2 FQNNGV. The V end was cut by 5 bases, the J end by 2 bases, with 16 bases between. The CDR3 runs to 15 residues. The CDR3 loop reads CASSQGGSSPYEQYF. The CDR3 DNA follows: TGTGCCAGCAGCCAAGGCGGCAGCTCTCCCTACGAGCAGTACTTC.

This chain uses TRBV12-3 or TRBV12-4 with TRBJ1-1; no firm D call. Trimming took 6 bases from V and 0 from J, leaving 11 bases between them. The CDR3 sequence is 14 residues long. The CDR3 sequence is CASRPWTVNTEAFF. CDR3 coding DNA: TGTGCCAGCAGGCCTTGGACGGTGAACACTGAAGCTTTCTTT.

This clonotype was counted only a few times. The chain carries TRBV13 and TRBJ2-7, with TRBD1 matching 7 bases. The length of the CDR3 is 13 residues. Germline V gene lookup returns CDR1 PRHDT and CDR2 FYEKMQ (reference sequence). J lost 1 base, V lost 4 bases, and 1 base had no gene match. The CDR3 loop is CASSWGQSYEQYF. In DNA, the CDR3 is TGTGCCAGCAGCTGGGGACAGTCCTACGAGCAGTACTTC.

This clonotype was observed a few times. The CDR3 DNA is TGTGCCAGCAGCTACCGCACGGCACTCAGGGAGACCCAGTACTTC. It encodes CASSYRTALRETQYF. The chain links TRBV7-8 to TRBJ2-5; D is unclear. The CDR3 totals 15 residues. V lost 4 bases and J 5 bases, leaving 17 bases between the germline ends. In germline, CDR1 is SGHVS, CDR2 FQNEAQ.

This chain uses TRBV12-3 or TRBV12-4 with TRBJ1-6; D might be TRBD1 (6 bases). The ends were cut back, 5 bases at V and 5 bases at J, with 10 bases in the middle. The length of the CDR3 is 14 residues. The CDR3 protein is CASSRTDNNSPLHF. The CDR3 nucleotides are TGTGCCAGCAGTAGGACAGATAATAATTCACCCCTCCACTTT.

The gene calls are TRBV6-6 and TRBJ2-7; tentative D call: TRBD2 (6 bases). This CDR3 comprises 13 residues. The V end was cut by 4 bases, the J end by 5 bases, with 12 bases between. Germline lookup yields CDR1 MNHNY and CDR2 SVGAGI (reference sequence). The CDR3 protein is CASSWVPGDEQYF. For the CDR3, the DNA is TGTGCCAGCAGTTGGGTTCCGGGGGACGAGCAGTACTTC.

V gene TRBV4-3 combines with J gene TRBJ1-2, with a possible D match to TRBD1 (6 bases). Between the trimmed V and J ends, which lost 3 bases and 3 bases, there was a span of 8 bases. CDR1 is LGHNA and CDR2 is YSLEER in the germline V gene. The CDR3 has 13 residues. The chain's CDR3 is CASSHNRDYGYTF. CDR3 sequence (DNA): TGCGCCAGCAGCCACAACAGGGACTATGGCTACACCTTC.

This clonotype was detected only a few times. The chain carries TRBV10-3 and TRBJ1-1; 11 bases line up with TRBD1. Trimming took 4 bases from V and 2 from J; bases not matched to a gene: 0. Germline V gene sequence: CDR1 ENHRY, CDR2 SYGVKD. The CDR3 consists of 14 residues. CDR3 in DNA: TGTGCCATCAGTGGGACAGGGGGCAACACTGAAGCTTTCTTT. This sequence encodes CAISGTGGNTEAFF.

The chain is built from TRBV5-1 and TRBJ2-7; D is ambiguous. Germline values: CDR1 SGHRS, CDR2 YFSETQ. The length of the CDR3 is 14 residues. Trimming removed 7 bases from V and 2 bases from J, with 16 bases in between. CDR3 nucleotide sequence: TGCGCCAGCCGAGAGGCTGATGGGACCTACGAGCAGTACTTC. Protein product: CASREADGTYEQYF.

The sample holds many counts of this clonotype. The chain carries TRBV6-5 and TRBJ2-1, with 9 bases matching TRBD2. Germline V CDR1 and CDR2: MNHEY, SVGAGI. This CDR3 region has 15 residues. V shed 2 bases and J 7 bases; nucleotides not matched to a gene: 6. Here the CDR3 reads CASSYGRLAGNEQFF. As DNA, the CDR3 is TGTGCCAGCAGTTACGGTCGGCTAGCGGGGAATGAGCAGTTCTTC.

Only a few counts were recorded for this clonotype. The genes are TRBV18 and TRBJ2-7; TRBD1 might be the D (5 bases). Trimming cost V 5 bases and J 4 bases, with 9 bases left between them. The CDR3 has 12 residues. Germline CDR1 and CDR2: KGHSH and LQKENI. The CDR3 nucleotides read TGTGCCAGCTCAGAGAACAGGTACGAGCAGTACTTC. As protein: CASSENRYEQYF.

The rearrangement joins TRBV12-3 or TRBV12-4 to TRBJ2-1; 7 positions agree with TRBD2. This CDR3 comprises 15 residues. Trimming at V came to 3 bases and at J to 6 bases, leaving 8 bases not matched to a gene. The CDR3, as DNA: TGTGCCAGCAGTTTGGTCGCGGGAGTCAGCAATGAGCAGTTCTTC. Translation: CASSLVAGVSNEQFF.

In this sample, this clonotype turned up a few times. The chain recombines TRBV3-1 with TRBJ2-3; D is possibly TRBD2 (6 bases). Looked up from germline, CDR1 is LGHDT and CDR2 is YNNKEL (reference sequence). CDR3 size: 14 residues. The ends were cut back, 1 base at V and 2 bases at J, with 7 bases in the middle. The CDR3 protein is CASSQGGDTDTQYF. The CDR3, as DNA: TGTGCCAGCAGCCAAGGGGGGGACACAGATACGCAGTATTTT.

In its sample, this clonotype was seen many times. This sequence joins TRBV25-1 and TRBJ2-5; perhaps TRBD1 as D (6 bases). The germline gives CDR1 MGHDK, CDR2 SYGVNS. CDR3 size: 15 residues. Deletions cut 1 base from V and 4 bases from J, with 13 bases between. The CDR3 DNA reads TGTGCCAGCAGTGAATCACTACCCAGGGGAGAGACCCAGTACTTC. Protein sequence: CASSESLPRGETQYF.

The chain carries TRBV6-2 or TRBV6-3 and TRBJ2-3; 14 bases fit TRBD2. CDR1 MNHEY and CDR2 SVGEGT come from the germline V gene. J lost 4 bases, V lost 4 bases, and 10 bases had no gene match. The CDR3 sequence is 18 residues long. CDR3 sequence reads: CASSSHPGTSGSPDTQYF. CDR3 in DNA: TGTGCCAGCAGTTCCCACCCCGGGACTAGCGGGAGCCCAGATACGCAGTATTTT.

This clonotype showed up many times. The V gene is TRBV20-1, the J gene TRBJ2-3; either TRBD1 or TRBD2 may fit D (5 bases each). V was clipped by 3 bases and J by 3 bases, with 19 bases between them. This CDR3 is built from 16 residues. Germline V gene sequence: CDR1 DFQATT, CDR2 SNEGSKA (reference sequence). CDR3 DNA: TGCAGTGCTAGCGCCCTCCGGATGAGGGGTACAGATACGCAGTATTTT. As protein: CSASALRMRGTDTQYF.

This clonotype was detected only a few times. The rearrangement links TRBV4-3 to TRBJ2-7; TRBD2 agrees at 8 bases. The length of the CDR3 is 15 residues. V was pared by 5 bases and J by 3 bases, with 9 bases of the junction left unmatched. CDR1 LGHNA and CDR2 YSLEER come from the germline V gene. In nucleotides, the CDR3 is TGCGCCAGCAGCGCCACTAGCGGACCTCACTACGAGCAGTACTTC. As protein: CASSATSGPHYEQYF.

CDR3 region: CASSRPKRDTDTQYF. The CDR3 DNA reads TGTGCCAGCAGCCGCCCAAAGCGCGACACAGATACGCAGTATTTT. The chain is built from TRBV5-6 and TRBJ2-3; D not certain. The CDR3 has 15 residues. Trimming shortened V by 4 bases and J by 2 bases, and 14 bases separated the two germline ends. Germline V lookup: CDR1 SGHDT, CDR2 YYEEEE.

This clonotype showed up many times. The chain couples TRBV12-3 or TRBV12-4 to TRBJ2-1; 11 nucleotides agree with TRBD2. The V and J ends lost 7 bases and 8 bases, in that order; junction bases with no gene match: 10. The CDR3 covers 15 residues. Here the CDR3 reads CASTLSGGAIDEQFF. CDR3 in DNA: TGTGCCAGCACCCTTAGCGGGGGGGCCATAGATGAGCAGTTCTTC.

The chain recombines TRBV5-5 with TRBJ1-1; D remains ambiguous. This CDR3 is built from 14 residues. Germline V gene lookup returns CDR1 SGHKS and CDR2 YYEKEE (reference sequence). V shed 0 bases and J shed 1 base, with 7 bases lying between them. CDR3 in amino acids: CASSLEAPNTEAFF. The CDR3 region has the DNA TGTGCCAGCAGCTTGGAGGCACCGAACACTGAAGCTTTCTTT.